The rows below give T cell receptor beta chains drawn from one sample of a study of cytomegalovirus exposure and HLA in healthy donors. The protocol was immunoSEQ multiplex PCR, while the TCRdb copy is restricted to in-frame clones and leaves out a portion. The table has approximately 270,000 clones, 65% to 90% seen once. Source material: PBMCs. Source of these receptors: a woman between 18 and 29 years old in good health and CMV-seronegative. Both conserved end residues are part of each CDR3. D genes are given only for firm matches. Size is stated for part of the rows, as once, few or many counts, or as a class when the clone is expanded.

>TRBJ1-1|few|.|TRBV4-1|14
TGCGCCAGCAGCCTAACGACAGGGAACACTGAAGCTTTCTTT
CASSLTTGNTEAFF
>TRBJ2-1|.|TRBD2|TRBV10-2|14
TGCGCCAGCACCCGGACTAGCAGCTACAATGAGCAGTTCTTC
CASTRTSSYNEQFF
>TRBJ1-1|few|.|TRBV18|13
TGTGCCAGCTCACCAAGGGGAGGGACTGAAGCTTTCTTT
CASSPRGGTEAFF
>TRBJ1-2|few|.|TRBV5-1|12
TGCGCCAGCAGCTTGGCACGGGGGGACTACACCTTC
CASSLARGDYTF
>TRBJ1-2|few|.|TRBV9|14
TGTGCCAGCAGCGTAGCGGAAGGGGCCTATGGCTACACCTTC
CASSVAEGAYGYTF
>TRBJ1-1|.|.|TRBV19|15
TGTGCCAGTAGTACTGAAGGGAGGGCGAACACTGAAGCTTTCTTT
CASSTEGRANTEAFF
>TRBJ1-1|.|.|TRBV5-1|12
TGCGCCAGCAGCGCGGGACGGGCCGGAGCTTTCTTT
CASSAGRAGAFF
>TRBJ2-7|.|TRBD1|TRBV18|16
TGTGCCAGCTCACCGCTAACACCAGGGGGTATCGACGAGCAGTACTTC
CASSPLTPGGIDEQYF
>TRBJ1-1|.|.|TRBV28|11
TGTGCCAGCAGTCTCCGGGGGGAAGCTTTCTTT
CASSLRGEAFF
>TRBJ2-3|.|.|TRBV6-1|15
TGTGCCAGCAGTGAGTCCCGGGAAAGCACAGATACGCAGTATTTT
CASSESRESTDTQYF
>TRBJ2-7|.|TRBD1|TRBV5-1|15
TGCGCCAGCAGCGTGTCACAGGGGGTCCCCTACGAGCAGTACTTC
CASSVSQGVPYEQYF
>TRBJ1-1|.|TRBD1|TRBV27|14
TGTGCCAGCAGTTCCCAGGACAGGGACACTGAAGCTTTCTTT
CASSSQDRDTEAFF
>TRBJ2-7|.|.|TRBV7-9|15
TGTGCCAGCAGCTTAGTTTTAAGGGGTCAGAACGAGCAGTACTTC
CASSLVLRGQNEQYF
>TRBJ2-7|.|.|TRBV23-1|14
TGCGCCAGCAGTCATTTAGGCAGACAAACCGAGCAGTACTTC
CASSHLGRQTEQYF
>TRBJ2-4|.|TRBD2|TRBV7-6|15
TGTGCCAGCAGCTTAGAGCTGACACGGGAGGACATTCAGTACTTC
CASSLELTREDIQYF
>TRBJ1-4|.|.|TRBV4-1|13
TGCGCCAGCAGCGCCCTCCGGAATGAAAAACTGTTTTTT
CASSALRNEKLFF
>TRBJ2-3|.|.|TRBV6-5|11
TGTGCCAGCAGTTACGCGAATACGCAGTATTTT
CASSYANTQYF
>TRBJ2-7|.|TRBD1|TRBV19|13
TGTGCCAGTAGTACTGGACAGGGTTACGAGCAGTACTTC
CASSTGQGYEQYF
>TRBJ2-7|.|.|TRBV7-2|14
TGTGCCAGCAGCTCGGTACTAGTGTCCTACGAGCAGTACTTC
CASSSVLVSYEQYF
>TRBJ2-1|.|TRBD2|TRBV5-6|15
TGTGCCAGCAGCTTACTAGCGGGAAACTACAATGAGCAGTTCTTC
CASSLLAGNYNEQFF
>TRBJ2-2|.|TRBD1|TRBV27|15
TGTGCCAGCAGTTTAGACAGGGGATACACCGGGGAGCTGTTTTTT
CASSLDRGYTGELFF
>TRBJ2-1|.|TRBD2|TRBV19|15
TGTGCCAGCCAGGGGACTAGCAATTCGGACAATGAGCAGTTCTTC
CASQGTSNSDNEQFF
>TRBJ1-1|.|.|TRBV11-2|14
TGTGCCAGCAGCTTAGATGGGGCCTGGACTGAAGCTTTCTTT
CASSLDGAWTEAFF
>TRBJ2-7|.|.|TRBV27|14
TGTGCCAGCAGCTATACAGGGTACTACTACGAGCAGTACTTC
CASSYTGYYYEQYF
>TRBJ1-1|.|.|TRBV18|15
TGTGCCAGCTCACCAGGGCTGACCATGAACACTGAAGCTTTCTTT
CASSPGLTMNTEAFF
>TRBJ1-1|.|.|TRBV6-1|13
TGTGCCAGCAGTGAATTGGGCGGGACTGAAGCTTTCTTT
CASSELGGTEAFF
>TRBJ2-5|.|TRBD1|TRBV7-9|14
TGTGCCAGTGACAGGGGGCGCGGTGAGGAGACCCAGTACTTC
CASDRGRGEETQYF
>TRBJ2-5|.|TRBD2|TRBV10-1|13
TGCGCCAGCAGTGCCGGGGGGCAAGAGACCCAGTACTTC
CASSAGGQETQYF
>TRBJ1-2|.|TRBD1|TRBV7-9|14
TGTGCCAGCAGCCTAGGACAGGGGGTCTATGGCTACACCTTC
CASSLGQGVYGYTF
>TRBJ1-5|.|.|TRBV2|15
TGTGCCAGCAGTGAAGGGGGCTTAGAGAGTCAGCCCCAGCATTTT
CASSEGGLESQPQHF
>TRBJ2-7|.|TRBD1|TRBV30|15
TGTGCCTGCTTATCCGGGACAGGGGTTGTCAACGAGCAGTACTTC
CACLSGTGVVNEQYF
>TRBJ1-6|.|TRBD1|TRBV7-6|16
TGTGCCAGCAGCCAACGGACAGGGGGCTTTAATTCACCCCTCCACTTT
CASSQRTGGFNSPLHF
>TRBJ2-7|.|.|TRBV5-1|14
TGCGCCAGCAGCTTACAGGGCGAGGTCTACGAGCAGTACTTC
CASSLQGEVYEQYF
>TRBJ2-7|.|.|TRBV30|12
TGTGCCTGGAGTCAGAACTCCTACGAGCAGTACTTC
CAWSQNSYEQYF
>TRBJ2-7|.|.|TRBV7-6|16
TGTGCCAGCAGCCAAAACTCGGCCTCAGGCCCCTACGAGCAGTACTTC
CASSQNSASGPYEQYF
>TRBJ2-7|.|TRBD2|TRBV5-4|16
TGTGCCAGCAGCTTGGCCGGGGCAGCGGGAGCGGGCGAGCAGTACTTC
CASSLAGAAGAGEQYF
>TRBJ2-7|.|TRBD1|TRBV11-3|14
TGTGCCAGCAGCTTAGCTCAGGGGGTGTACGAGCAGTACTTC
CASSLAQGVYEQYF
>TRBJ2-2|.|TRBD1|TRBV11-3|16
TGTGCCAGCGGGAGAGGGGGCCCCGCGAACACCGGGGAGCTGTTTTTT
CASGRGGPANTGELFF
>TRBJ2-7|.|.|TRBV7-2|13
TGTGCCAGCAGCTCCTACGGTCTCGGGGAGCAGTACTTC
CASSSYGLGEQYF
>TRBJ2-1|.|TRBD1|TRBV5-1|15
TGCGCCAGCAGCGCTCGGGGACAGGCATACAATGAGCAGTTCTTC
CASSARGQAYNEQFF
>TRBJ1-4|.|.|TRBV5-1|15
TGCGCCAGCAGCCCCCAGCAGGGCAGGGTTGAAAAACTGTTTTTT
CASSPQQGRVEKLFF
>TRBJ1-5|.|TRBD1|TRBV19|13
TGTGCCAGTAGTAACAGGGGGAGTCAGCCCCAGCATTTT
CASSNRGSQPQHF
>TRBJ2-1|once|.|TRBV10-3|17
TGTGCCATCAGTGCCACGGGCAGGGATTATGGAAACAATGAGCAGTTCTTC
CAISATGRDYGNNEQFF
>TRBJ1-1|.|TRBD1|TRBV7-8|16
TGTGCCAGCAGCTTAATTGGGGCAGGGGGGAACACTGAAGCTTTCTTT
CASSLIGAGGNTEAFF
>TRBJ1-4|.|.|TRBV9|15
TGTGCCAGCAGCGTAGGGAGAGTTTCTAATGAAAAACTGTTTTTT
CASSVGRVSNEKLFF